The TCR beta chain described here comes from a study of sequential checkpoint blockade in melanoma. The count of this clone is one. Sample treatment: randomized to nivolumab then ipilimumab (arm A) or the reverse (arm B). Germline V gives CDR1 SGHNT, CDR2 YYREEE (reference sequence). The CDR3 has 16 residues. The V segment lost 0 bases and the J segment 6 bases; nucleotides outside the gene matches: 9. The assay was immunoSEQ multiplex PCR, and TCRdb's table has in-frame clones only and misses some. The sample shows 30,000 to 45,000 clones, about 88% of them seen only once. The sequence was collected from a human donor with melanoma. The sequences come from CD8+ T cells sorted from blood (inferred from file names), collected from a patient given nivolumab and ipilimumab in sequence. The chain has TRBV5-4 and TRBJ2-3, with 8 bases lining up with TRBD2. CDR3 nucleotides: TGTGCCAGCAGCTTGGCGGCAGCGGGAGTGGCTGATACGCAGTATTTT. Translation: CASSLAAAGVADTQYF.